The 2 T cell receptor beta chains below come from one sample, sequenced in a study of Ad26.COV2.S vaccination and SARS-CoV-2 variants. Profiling relied on immunoSEQ multiplex PCR, and the TCRdb table lists in-frame clones only, not all of them. The sample consists of around 350,000 clones, roughly 94% of them appearing once. The specimen comprised peripheral blood, sampled after recovery from COVID-19. The receptors stem from a human donor who had recovered from COVID-19.

V gene TRBV7-6 combines with J gene TRBJ2-4; D perhaps matches TRBD1 (6 bases). The length of the CDR3 is 17 residues. CDR1 and CDR2 (germline): SGHVS, FNYEAQ. V lost 1 base and J 4 bases, leaving 17 bases between the germline ends. The CDR3 DNA reads TGTGCCAGCAGCTTAGACGACCCGACAGGAACTAAAAACATTCAGTACTTC. As protein: CASSLDDPTGTKNIQYF.

The chain employs TRBV7-8 and TRBJ1-1; 11 bases fit TRBD1. V lost 5 bases to trimming and J lost 7 bases; unmatched junction nucleotides: 6. Germline V gene sequence: CDR1 SGHVS, CDR2 FQNEAQ. The CDR3 spans 14 residues. DNA for the CDR3: TGTGCCAGCAGCCAAGGACAGGGGGCGTTTGAAGCTTTCTTT. It is translated as CASSQGQGAFEAFF.